One and the same sample provided the 11 T cell receptor beta chains below, sequenced in a study of cytomegalovirus exposure and HLA in healthy donors. Primers included in the PCR were 60 Vbeta and 13 Jbeta primers. Clones were read by immunoSEQ multiplex PCR, and TCRdb kept only the in-frame ones, dropping some. The sample includes more than 200,000 clones, over 60% of them seen just once. Sequencing was performed on PBMCs. Receptors were obtained from a man aged 35-49 years in good health and CMV-seronegative.

The chain recombines TRBV4-1 with TRBJ1-2; TRBD1 agrees at 9 bases. CDR1 is MGHRA, CDR2 YSYEKL, per germline. There are 17 residues in the CDR3. J lost 6 bases, V lost 4 bases, and 15 bases had no gene match. This CDR3 is CASSLPGQGHLLDGYTF. The CDR3 region has the DNA TGCGCCAGCAGCCTACCGGGACAGGGCCACCTCCTTGATGGCTACACCTTC.

The chain carries TRBV27 and TRBJ2-5, with 9 positions matching TRBD1. The V gene end was trimmed by 5 bases and the J gene end by 5 bases; junction bases not matched to a gene: 9. Germline CDR1 MNHEY, CDR2 SMNVEV (reference sequence). This CDR3 is 15 amino acids long. The CDR3 loop is CASSLNRGRGETQYF. As DNA, the CDR3 is TGTGCCAGCAGTCTAAACAGGGGGCGCGGGGAGACCCAGTACTTC.

Comments on this clone: In the same sample, other DNA sequences code for this CDR3. The chain recombines TRBV5-6 with TRBJ2-5; possibly TRBD1 for D (6 bases). Germline CDR1 is SGHDT and CDR2 is YYEEEE. V lost 1 base and J 5 bases, leaving 12 bases between the germline ends. The CDR3 loop spans 14 amino acids. CDR3 coding DNA: TGTGCCAGCAGCTTGACAGGGTCTATGGAGACCCAGTACTTC. This encodes CASSLTGSMETQYF.

V is TRBV19 and J is TRBJ2-7, with a possible D match to TRBD1 (6 bases). Germline-derived CDR1 and CDR2 are LNHDA and SQIVND (reference sequence). The CDR3 sequence is 13 residues long. Trimming removed 4 bases at V and 7 bases at J, with 14 bases between. CDR3 nucleotides: TGTGCCAGTAGTACGTACCAGGGGCGGGAGCAGTACTTC. Its protein is CASSTYQGREQYF.

The rearrangement joins TRBV2 to TRBJ2-1; TRBD2 matches at 7 bases. V was clipped by 6 bases and J by 8 bases; unmatched bases: 13. Germline V gene data show CDR1 as SNHLY and CDR2 as FYNNEI. The CDR3 runs to 15 residues. The CDR3 bases are TGTGCCAGCAGCCCTAAACCCGGGAGGATCGATGAGCAGTTCTTC. Its protein product is CASSPKPGRIDEQFF.

The CDR3 loop reads CASSESVSGSTDTQYF. The CDR3 DNA follows: TGTGCCAGCAGTGAATCTGTGTCAGGAAGCACAGATACGCAGTATTTT. The chain employs TRBV6-1 and TRBJ2-3; D is unresolved. The CDR3 is 16 amino acids. V was shortened by 2 bases and J by 0 bases, with 12 bases between the two germline ends. Per the germline V gene, CDR1 is MNHNS and CDR2 is SASEGT.

This chain joins TRBV6-1 and TRBJ1-1, with D possibly TRBD1 on 5 matching bases. The CDR3 extends over 15 amino acids. CDR1 and CDR2 (germline): MNHNS, SASEGT. Trimming pared 0 bases from V and 0 bases from J, leaving 8 bases between. The CDR3 reads CASSEAGGLNTEAFF. The CDR3 DNA follows: TGTGCCAGCAGTGAAGCCGGGGGGTTGAACACTGAAGCTTTCTTT.

Here the CDR3 reads CASSLTSGSLPGELFF. CDR3 DNA sequence: TGTGCCAGCAGTCTCACTAGCGGGAGTTTGCCCGGGGAGCTGTTTTTT. The chain joins TRBV27 to TRBJ2-2, with 11 bases that match TRBD2. The junction had 8 bases not matched to a gene; V was cut back by 5 bases and J by 6 bases. Germline lookup yields CDR1 MNHEY and CDR2 SMNVEV (reference sequence). This CDR3 contains 16 residues.

The rearrangement uses TRBV28 and TRBJ2-3, with D possibly matching TRBD2 (6 bases). The CDR3 is 14 amino acids. The germline V and J ends were trimmed by 6 bases and 10 bases, with 20 bases remaining between them. Per germline, CDR1 MDHEN and CDR2 SYDVKM. This CDR3 reads CASSPGGRGLAQYF. The CDR3 bases are TGTGCCAGCAGCCCCGGGGGTAGGGGCCTGGCGCAGTATTTT.

This chain connects TRBV7-7 to TRBJ2-3; D gene unclear. The germline V gene encodes CDR1 SSHAT and CDR2 FNYEAQ (reference sequence). The CDR3 loop spans 13 amino acids. Trimming shortened V by 8 bases and J by 5 bases, and 14 bases separated the two germline ends. CDR3 protein: CASGHLTEDTQYF. CDR3 DNA: TGTGCCAGCGGGCATTTAACGGAAGATACGCAGTATTTT.

As to this clone: Other nucleotide sequences from this sample produce the same CDR3. This rearrangement joins TRBV7-2 to TRBJ2-3, with 9 bases aligning to TRBD2. V lost 5 bases to trimming and J lost 1 base; unmatched junction nucleotides: 1. The CDR3 loop spans 14 amino acids. CDR1 and CDR2 from the germline V gene are SGHTA and FQGNSA. CDR3 DNA: TGTGCCAGCAGCCGACTAGCGGGCACAGATACGCAGTATTTT. The encoded protein is CASSRLAGTDTQYF.